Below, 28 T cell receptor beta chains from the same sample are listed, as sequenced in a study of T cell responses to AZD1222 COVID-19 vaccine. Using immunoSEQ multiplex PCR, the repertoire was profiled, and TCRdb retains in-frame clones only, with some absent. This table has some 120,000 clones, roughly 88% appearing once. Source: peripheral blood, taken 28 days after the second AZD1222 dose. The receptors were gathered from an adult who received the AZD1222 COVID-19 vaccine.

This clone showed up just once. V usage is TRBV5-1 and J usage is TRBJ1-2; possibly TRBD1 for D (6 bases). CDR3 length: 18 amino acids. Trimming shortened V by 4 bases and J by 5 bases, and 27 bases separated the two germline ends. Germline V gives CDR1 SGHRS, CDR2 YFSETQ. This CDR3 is CASSPSKDWGGAWYGYTF. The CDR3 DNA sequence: TGCGCCAGCAGCCCATCCAAGGATTGGGGGGGCGCTTGGTATGGCTACACCTTC.

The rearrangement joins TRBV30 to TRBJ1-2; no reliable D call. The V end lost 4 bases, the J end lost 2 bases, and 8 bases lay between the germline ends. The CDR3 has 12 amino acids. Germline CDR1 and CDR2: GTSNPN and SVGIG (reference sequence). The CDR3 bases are TGTGCCTGGACCCGGGAAAACTATGGCTACACCTTC. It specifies CAWTRENYGYTF.

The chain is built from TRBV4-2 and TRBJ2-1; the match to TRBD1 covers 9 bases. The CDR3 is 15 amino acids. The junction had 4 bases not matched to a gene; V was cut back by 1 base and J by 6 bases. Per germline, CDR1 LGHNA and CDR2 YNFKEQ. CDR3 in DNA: TGTGCCAGCAGCCAAGCGGGACAGGGTTCCAATGAGCAGTTCTTC. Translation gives CASSQAGQGSNEQFF.

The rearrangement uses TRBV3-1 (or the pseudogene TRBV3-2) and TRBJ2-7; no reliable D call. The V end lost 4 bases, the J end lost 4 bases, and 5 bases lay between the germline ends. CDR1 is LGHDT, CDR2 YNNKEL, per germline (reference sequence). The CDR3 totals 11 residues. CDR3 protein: CASSLGYEQYF. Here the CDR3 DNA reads TGTGCCAGCAGCCTGGGATACGAGCAGTACTTC.

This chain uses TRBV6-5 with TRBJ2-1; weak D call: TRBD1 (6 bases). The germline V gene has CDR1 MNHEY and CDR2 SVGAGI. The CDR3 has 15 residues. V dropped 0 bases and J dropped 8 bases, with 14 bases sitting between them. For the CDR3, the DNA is TGTGCCAGCAGTTACTCTTGGGGCAGGGGCGATGAGCAGTTCTTC. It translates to CASSYSWGRGDEQFF.

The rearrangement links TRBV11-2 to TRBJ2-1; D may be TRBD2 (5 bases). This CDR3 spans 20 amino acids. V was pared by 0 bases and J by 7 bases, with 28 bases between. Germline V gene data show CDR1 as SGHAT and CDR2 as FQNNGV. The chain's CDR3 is CASSLETGFLASTIRNEQFF. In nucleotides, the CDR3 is TGTGCCAGCAGCTTAGAAACCGGATTCCTAGCTTCCACCATTAGGAATGAGCAGTTCTTC.

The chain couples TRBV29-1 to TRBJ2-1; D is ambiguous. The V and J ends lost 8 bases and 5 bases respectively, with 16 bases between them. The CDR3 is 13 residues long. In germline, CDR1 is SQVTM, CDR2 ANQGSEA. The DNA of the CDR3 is TGCAGCACCCGTTCCAACAGCAACAATGAGCAGTTCTTC. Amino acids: CSTRSNSNNEQFF.

As DNA, the CDR3 is TGTGCCAGCTCACCTAGACAGACTGCCTACAATGAGCAGTTCTTC. Translated, it gives CASSPRQTAYNEQFF. This chain uses TRBV18 with TRBJ2-1; D perhaps matches TRBD1 (5 bases). V was clipped by 3 bases and J by 2 bases, with 11 bases between them. The germline CDR1 and CDR2 sequences are KGHSH and LQKENI. The length of the CDR3 is 15 residues. Full variable domain (remainder filled in from reference TRBV18 and TRBJ2-1): NAGVMQNPRHLVRRRGQEARLRCSPMKGHSHVYWYRQLPEEGLKFMVYLQKENIIDESGMPKERFSAEFPKEGPSILRIQQVVRGDSAAYFCASSPRQTAYNEQFFGPGTRLTVL.

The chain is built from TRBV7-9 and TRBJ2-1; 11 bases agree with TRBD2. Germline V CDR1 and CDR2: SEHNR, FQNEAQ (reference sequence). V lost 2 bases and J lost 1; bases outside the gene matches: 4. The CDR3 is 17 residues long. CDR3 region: CASSLTSGSVSYNEQFF. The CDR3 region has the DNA TGTGCCAGCAGCTTAACTAGCGGGAGTGTTTCCTACAATGAGCAGTTCTTC. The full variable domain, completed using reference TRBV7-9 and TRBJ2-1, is DTGVSQNPRHKITKRGQNVTFRCDPISEHNRLYWYRQTLGQGPEFLTYFQNEAQLEKSRLLSDRFSAERPKGSFSTLEIQRTEQGDSAMYLCASSLTSGSVSYNEQFFGPGTRLTVL.

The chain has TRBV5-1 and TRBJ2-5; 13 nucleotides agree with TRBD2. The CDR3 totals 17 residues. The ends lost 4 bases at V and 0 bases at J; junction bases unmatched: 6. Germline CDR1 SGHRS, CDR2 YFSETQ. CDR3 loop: CASSGGTSGTHQETQYF. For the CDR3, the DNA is TGCGCCAGCAGCGGGGGGACTAGCGGGACCCACCAAGAGACCCAGTACTTC.

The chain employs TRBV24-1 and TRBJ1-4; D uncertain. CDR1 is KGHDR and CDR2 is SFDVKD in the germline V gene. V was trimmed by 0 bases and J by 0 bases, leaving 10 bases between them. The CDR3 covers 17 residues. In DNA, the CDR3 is TGTGCCACCAGTGATTTGATAAAGGGCACAACTAATGAAAAACTGTTTTTT. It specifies CATSDLIKGTTNEKLFF.

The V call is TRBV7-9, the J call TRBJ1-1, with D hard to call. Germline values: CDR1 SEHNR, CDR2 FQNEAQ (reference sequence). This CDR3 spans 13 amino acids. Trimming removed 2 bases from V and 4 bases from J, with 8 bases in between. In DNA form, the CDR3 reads TGTGCCAGCAGCTTAAGGCTGGGCACTGAAGCTTTCTTT. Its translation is CASSLRLGTEAFF.

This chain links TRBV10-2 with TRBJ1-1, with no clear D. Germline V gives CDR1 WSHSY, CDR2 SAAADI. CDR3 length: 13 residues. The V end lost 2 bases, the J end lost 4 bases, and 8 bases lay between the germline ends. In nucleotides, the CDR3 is TGCGCCAGCAGTGAGCAGGATGGCACTGAAGCTTTCTTT. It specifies CASSEQDGTEAFF.

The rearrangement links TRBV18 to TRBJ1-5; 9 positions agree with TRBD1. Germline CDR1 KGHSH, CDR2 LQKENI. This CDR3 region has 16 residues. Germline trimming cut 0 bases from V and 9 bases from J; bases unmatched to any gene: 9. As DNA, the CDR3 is TGTGCCAGCTCACCACCACAGGGGGCGCGGGCTGGGCCCCAGCATTTT. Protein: CASSPPQGARAGPQHF.

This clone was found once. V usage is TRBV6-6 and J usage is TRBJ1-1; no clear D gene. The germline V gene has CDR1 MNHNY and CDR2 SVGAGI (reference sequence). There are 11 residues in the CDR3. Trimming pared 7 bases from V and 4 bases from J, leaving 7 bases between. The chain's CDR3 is CASKKGTEAFF. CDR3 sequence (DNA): TGTGCCAGCAAAAAGGGCACTGAAGCTTTCTTT.

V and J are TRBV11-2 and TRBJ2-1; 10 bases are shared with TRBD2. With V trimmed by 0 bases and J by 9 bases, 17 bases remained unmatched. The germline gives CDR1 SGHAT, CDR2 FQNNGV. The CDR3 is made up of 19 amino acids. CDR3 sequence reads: CASSLDLLGASGGSGEQFF. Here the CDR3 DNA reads TGTGCCAGCAGCTTAGATCTATTGGGGGCTAGCGGGGGCTCCGGTGAGCAGTTCTTC.

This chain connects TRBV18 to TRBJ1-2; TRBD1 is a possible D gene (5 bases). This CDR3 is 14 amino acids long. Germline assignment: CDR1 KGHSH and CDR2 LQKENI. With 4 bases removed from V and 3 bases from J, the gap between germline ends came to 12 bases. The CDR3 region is CASSRQGTHYGYTF. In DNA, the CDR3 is TGTGCCAGCTCACGTCAGGGAACCCACTATGGCTACACCTTC.

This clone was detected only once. The DNA of the CDR3 is TGCGCCAGCAGCCACCCCGGCACAGGCGGAGAGACCCAGTACTTC. It yields the protein CASSHPGTGGETQYF. This chain joins TRBV5-1 and TRBJ2-5; D perhaps matches TRBD1 (5 bases). The CDR3 loop spans 15 amino acids. V lost 4 bases to trimming and J lost 4 bases, with 17 bases between them. Germline V gene lookup returns CDR1 SGHRS and CDR2 YFSETQ.

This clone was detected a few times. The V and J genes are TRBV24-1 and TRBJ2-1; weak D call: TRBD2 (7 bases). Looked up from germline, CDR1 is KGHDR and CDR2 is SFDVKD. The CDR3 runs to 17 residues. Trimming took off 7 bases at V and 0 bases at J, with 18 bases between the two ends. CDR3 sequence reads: CATSSTRGGPSYNEQFF. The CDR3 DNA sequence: TGTGCCACCAGCTCGACTAGGGGGGGGCCCTCCTACAATGAGCAGTTCTTC.

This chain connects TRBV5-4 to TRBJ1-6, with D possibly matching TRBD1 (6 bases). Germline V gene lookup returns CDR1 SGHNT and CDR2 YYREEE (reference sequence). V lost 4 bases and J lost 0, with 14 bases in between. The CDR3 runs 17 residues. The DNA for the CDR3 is TGTGCCAGCAGCCCCGGGACAACGAGCTCCTATAATTCACCCCTCCACTTT. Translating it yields CASSPGTTSSYNSPLHF.

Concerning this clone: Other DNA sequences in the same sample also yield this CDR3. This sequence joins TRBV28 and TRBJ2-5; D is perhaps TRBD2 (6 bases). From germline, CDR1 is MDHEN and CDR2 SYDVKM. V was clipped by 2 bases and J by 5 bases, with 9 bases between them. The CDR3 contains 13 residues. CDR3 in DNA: TGTGCCAGCAGTTTAGGCGGGGAGGAGACCCAGTACTTC. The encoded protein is CASSLGGEETQYF.

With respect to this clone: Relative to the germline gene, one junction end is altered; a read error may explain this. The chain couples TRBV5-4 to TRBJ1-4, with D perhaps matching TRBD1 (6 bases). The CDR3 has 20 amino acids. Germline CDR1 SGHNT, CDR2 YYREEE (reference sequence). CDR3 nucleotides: TGTGCCAGCCGCTTAAGCCGGGACATCGGCCCACGAATCGGTAATGAAAAACTGTTTTTT. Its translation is CASRLSRDIGPRIGNEKLFF.

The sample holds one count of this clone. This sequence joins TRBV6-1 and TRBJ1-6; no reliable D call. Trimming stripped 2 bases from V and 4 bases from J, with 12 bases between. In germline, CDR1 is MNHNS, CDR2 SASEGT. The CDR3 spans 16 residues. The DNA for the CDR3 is TGTGCCAGCAGTGAATTGCCTGGTATATATAATTCACCCCTCCACTTT. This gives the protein CASSELPGIYNSPLHF.

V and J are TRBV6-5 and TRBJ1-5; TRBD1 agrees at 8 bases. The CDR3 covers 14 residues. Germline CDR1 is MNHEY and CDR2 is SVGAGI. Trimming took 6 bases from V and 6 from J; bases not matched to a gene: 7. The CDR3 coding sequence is TGTGCCAGCAGAGCCCGGACAGGGAGTCAGCCCCAGCATTTT. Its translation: CASRARTGSQPQHF.

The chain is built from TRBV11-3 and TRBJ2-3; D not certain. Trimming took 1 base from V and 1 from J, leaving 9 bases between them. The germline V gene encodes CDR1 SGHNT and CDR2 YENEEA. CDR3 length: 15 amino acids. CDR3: CASSLVLDRTDTQYF. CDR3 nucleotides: TGTGCCAGCAGCTTAGTGTTGGATCGCACAGATACGCAGTATTTT. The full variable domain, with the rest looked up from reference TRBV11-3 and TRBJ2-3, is EAGVVQSPRYKIIEKKQPVAFWCNPISGHNTLYWYLQNLGQGPELLIRYENEEAVDDSQLPKDRFSAERLKGVDSTLKIQPAELGDSAVYLCASSLVLDRTDTQYFGPGTRLTVL.

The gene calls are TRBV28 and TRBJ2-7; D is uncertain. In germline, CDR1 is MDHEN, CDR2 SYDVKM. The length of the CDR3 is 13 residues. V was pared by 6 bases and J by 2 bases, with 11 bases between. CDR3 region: CASSPQIPYEQYF. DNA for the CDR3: TGTGCCAGCAGCCCCCAGATCCCCTACGAGCAGTACTTC.

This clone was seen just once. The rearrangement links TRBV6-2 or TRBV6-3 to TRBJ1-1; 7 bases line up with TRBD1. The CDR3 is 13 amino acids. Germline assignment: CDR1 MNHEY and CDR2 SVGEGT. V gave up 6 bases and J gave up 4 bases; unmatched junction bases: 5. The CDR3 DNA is TGTGCCAGCAGCATGACAGGGATCACTGAAGCTTTCTTT. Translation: CASSMTGITEAFF.

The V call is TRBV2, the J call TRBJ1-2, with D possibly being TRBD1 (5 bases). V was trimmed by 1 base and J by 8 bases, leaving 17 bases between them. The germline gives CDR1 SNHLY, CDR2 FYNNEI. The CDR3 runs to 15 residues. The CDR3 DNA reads TGTGCCAGCAGTGAAGTCGGGGGAAAGCTCCAAGGCTACACCTTC. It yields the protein CASSEVGGKLQGYTF.